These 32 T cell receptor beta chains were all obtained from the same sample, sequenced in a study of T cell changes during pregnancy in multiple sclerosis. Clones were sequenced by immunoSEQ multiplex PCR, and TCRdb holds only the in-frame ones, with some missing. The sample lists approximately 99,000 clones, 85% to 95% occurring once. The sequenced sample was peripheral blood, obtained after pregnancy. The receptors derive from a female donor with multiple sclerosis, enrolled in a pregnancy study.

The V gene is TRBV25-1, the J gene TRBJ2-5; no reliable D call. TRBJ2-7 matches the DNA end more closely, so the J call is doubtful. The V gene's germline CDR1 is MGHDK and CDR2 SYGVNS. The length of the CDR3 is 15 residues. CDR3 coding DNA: TGTGCCAGCAGTGAATTTGTCACCTCCTCCTACGAGCAGTACTTC. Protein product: CASSEFVTSSYEQYF.

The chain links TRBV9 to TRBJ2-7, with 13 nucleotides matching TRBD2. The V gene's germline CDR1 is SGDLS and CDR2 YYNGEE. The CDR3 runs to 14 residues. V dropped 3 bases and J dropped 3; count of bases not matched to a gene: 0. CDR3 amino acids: CASSGLAGGYEQYF. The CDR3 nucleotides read TGTGCCAGCAGCGGACTAGCGGGAGGCTACGAGCAGTACTTC.

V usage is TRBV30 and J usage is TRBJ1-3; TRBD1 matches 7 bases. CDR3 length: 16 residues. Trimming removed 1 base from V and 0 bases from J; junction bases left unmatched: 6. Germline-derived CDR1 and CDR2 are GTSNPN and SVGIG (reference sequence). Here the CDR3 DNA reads TGTGCCTGGAGTGCCTCAGGGGGAAGCTCTGGAAACACCATATATTTT. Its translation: CAWSASGGSSGNTIYF.

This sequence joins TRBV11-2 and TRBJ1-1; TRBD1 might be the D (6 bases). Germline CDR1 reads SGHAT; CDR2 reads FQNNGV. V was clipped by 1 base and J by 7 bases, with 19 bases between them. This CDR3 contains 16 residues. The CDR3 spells CASSLVSRGGRDEAFF. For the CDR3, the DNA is TGTGCCAGCAGCTTAGTTTCCAGGGGCGGAAGAGATGAAGCTTTCTTT.

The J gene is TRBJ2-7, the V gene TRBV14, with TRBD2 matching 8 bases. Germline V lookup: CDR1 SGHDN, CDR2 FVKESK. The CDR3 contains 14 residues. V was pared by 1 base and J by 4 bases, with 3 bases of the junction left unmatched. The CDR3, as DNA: TGTGCCAGCAGCCAAGCCGGGAGGGTTTACGAGCAGTACTTC. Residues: CASSQAGRVYEQYF.

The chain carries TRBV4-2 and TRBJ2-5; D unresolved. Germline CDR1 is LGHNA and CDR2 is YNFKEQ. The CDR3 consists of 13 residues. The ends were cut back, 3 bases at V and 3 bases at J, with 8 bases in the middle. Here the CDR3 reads CASSQWAEETQYF. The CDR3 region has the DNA TGTGCCAGCAGCCAGTGGGCTGAAGAGACCCAGTACTTC.

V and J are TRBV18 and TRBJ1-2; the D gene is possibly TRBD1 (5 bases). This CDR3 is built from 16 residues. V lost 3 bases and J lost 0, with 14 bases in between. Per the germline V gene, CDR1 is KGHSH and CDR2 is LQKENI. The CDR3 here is CASSPILDIPNYGYTF. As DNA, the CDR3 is TGTGCCAGCTCACCCATTCTGGACATTCCTAACTATGGCTACACCTTC.

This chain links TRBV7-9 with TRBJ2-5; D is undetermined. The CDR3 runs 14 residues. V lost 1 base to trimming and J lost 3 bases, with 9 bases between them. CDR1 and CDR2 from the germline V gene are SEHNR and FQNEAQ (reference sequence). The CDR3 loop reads CASSLVVGEETQYF. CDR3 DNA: TGTGCCAGCAGCTTAGTGGTCGGTGAAGAGACCCAGTACTTC.

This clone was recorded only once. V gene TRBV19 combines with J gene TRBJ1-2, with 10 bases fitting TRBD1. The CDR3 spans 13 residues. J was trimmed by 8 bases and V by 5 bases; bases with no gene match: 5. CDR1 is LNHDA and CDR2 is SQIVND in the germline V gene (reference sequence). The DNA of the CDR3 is TGTGCCAGTAGTGACAGGGGGCGCCGGGGCTACACCTTC. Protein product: CASSDRGRRGYTF. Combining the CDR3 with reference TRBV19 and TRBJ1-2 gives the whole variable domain DGGITQSPKYLFRKEGQNVTLSCEQNLNHDAMYWYRQDPGQGLRLIYYSQIVNDFQKGDIAEGYSVSREKKESFPLTVTSAQKNPTAFYLCASSDRGRRGYTFGSGTRLTVV.

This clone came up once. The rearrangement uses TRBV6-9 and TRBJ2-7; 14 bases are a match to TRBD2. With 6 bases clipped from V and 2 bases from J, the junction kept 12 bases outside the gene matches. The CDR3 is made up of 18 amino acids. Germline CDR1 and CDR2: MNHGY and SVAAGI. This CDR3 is CASSRGTSGRDVTYEQYF. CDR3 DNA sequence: TGTGCCAGCAGCCGAGGGACTAGCGGGAGAGACGTGACCTACGAGCAGTACTTC.

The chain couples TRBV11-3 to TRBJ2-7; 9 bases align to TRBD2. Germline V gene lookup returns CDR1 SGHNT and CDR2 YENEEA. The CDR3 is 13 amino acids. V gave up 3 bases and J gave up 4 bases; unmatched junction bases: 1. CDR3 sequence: CASSFTSGYEQYF. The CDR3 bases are TGTGCCAGCAGCTTTACTAGCGGGTACGAGCAGTACTTC.

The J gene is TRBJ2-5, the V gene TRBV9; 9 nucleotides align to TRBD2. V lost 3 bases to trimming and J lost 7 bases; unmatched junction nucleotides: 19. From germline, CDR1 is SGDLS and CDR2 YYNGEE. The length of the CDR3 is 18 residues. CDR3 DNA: TGTGCCAGCAGCGGAGAGGGAGGGGGGCTAGCGGGATGGAGGACCCAGTACTTC. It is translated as CASSGEGGGLAGWRTQYF.

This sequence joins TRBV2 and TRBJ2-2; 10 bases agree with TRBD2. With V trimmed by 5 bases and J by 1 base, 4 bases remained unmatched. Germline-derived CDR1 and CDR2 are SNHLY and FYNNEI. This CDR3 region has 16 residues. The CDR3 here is CASSLSSGRNTGELFF. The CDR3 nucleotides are TGTGCCAGCAGTCTTTCTAGCGGGAGGAACACCGGGGAGCTGTTTTTT.

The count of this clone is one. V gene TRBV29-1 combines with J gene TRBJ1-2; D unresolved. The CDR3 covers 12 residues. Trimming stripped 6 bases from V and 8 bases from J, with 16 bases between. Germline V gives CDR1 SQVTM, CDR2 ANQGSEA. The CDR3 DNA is TGCAGCGTCCTCAGCGGTAGCTTAGGCTACACCTTC. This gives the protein CSVLSGSLGYTF.

CDR3: CASSSTGTEAFF. The CDR3 DNA reads as TGTGCCAGCAGTTCCACAGGGACTGAAGCTTTCTTT. This chain links TRBV27 with TRBJ1-1, with TRBD1 as a possible D gene (6 bases). Germline V gene sequence: CDR1 MNHEY, CDR2 SMNVEV (reference sequence). Trimming pared 4 bases from V and 5 bases from J, leaving 8 bases between. CDR3 length equals 12 residues.

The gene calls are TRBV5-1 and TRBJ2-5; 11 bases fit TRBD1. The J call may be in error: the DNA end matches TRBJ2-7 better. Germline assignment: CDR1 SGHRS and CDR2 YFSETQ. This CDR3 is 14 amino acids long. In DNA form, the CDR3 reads TGCGCCAGCAGCTTCGGACAGGGGGCGCGCGAGCAGTACTTC. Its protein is CASSFGQGAREQYF.

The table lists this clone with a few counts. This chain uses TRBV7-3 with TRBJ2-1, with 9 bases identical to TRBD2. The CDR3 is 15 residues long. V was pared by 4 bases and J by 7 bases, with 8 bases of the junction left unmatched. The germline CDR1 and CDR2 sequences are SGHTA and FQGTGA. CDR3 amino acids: CASSSSGMVGNEQFF. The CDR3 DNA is TGTGCCAGCAGCTCTAGCGGGATGGTTGGGAATGAGCAGTTCTTC.

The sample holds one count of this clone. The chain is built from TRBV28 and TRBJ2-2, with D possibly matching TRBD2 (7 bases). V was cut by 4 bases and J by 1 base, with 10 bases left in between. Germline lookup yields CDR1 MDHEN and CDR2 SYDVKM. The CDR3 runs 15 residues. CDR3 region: CASSSGGWNTGELFF. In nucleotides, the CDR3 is TGTGCCAGCAGTTCGGGGGGCTGGAACACCGGGGAGCTGTTTTTT.

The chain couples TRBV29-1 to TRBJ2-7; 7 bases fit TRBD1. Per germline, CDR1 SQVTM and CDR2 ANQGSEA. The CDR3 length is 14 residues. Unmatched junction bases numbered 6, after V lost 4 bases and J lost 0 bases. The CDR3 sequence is CSVGTRTGSYEQYF. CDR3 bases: TGCAGCGTTGGAACAAGGACAGGCTCCTACGAGCAGTACTTC.

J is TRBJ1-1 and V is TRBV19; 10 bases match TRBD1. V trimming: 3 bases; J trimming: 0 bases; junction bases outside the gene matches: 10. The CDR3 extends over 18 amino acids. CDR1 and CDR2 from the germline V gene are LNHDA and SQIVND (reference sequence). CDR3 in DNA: TGTGCCAGTAGTATTCCGACAGGGGGCAGTAGGGTGAACACTGAAGCTTTCTTT. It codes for CASSIPTGGSRVNTEAFF.

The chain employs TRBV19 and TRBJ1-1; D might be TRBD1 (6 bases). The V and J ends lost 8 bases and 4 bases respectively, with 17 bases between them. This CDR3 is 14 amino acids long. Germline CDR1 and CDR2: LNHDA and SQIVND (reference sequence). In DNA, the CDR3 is TGTGCCAGTGTGCGATGGACAGCCCGCACTGAAGCTTTCTTT. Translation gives CASVRWTARTEAFF.

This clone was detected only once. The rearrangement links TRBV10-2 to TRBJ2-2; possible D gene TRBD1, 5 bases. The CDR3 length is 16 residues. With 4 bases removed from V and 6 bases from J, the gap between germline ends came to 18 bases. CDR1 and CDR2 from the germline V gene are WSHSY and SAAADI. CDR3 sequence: CASSVSAGSGSGELFF. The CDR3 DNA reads TGCGCCAGCAGTGTTTCGGCAGGGTCCGGGTCCGGGGAGCTGTTTTTT.

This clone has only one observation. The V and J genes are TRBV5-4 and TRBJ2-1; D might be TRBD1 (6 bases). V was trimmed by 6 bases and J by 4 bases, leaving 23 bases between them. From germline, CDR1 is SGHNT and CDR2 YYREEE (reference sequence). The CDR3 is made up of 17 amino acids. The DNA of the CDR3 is TGTGCCAGCACACTACAGGGCATGGGGAGTCAGTACAATGAGCAGTTCTTC. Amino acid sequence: CASTLQGMGSQYNEQFF. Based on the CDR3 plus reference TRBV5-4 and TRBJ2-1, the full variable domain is ETGVTQSPTHLIKTRGQQVTLRCSSQSGHNTVSWYQQALGQGPQFIFQYYREEENGRGNFPPRFSGLQFPNYSSELNVNALELDDSALYLCASTLQGMGSQYNEQFFGPGTRLTVL.

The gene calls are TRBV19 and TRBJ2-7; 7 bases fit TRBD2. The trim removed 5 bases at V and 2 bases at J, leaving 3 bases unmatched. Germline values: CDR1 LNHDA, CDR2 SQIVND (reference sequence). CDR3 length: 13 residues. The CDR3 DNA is TGTGCCAGTAGTGCGGGAGCTCCCTACGAGCAGTACTTC. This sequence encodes CASSAGAPYEQYF.

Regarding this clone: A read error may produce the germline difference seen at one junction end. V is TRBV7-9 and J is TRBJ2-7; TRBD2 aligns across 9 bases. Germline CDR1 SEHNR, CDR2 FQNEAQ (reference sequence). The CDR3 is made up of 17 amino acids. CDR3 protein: CASSLAGLREGSYEQYF. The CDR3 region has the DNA TGTGCCAGCAGTTTAGCAGGGTTGCGGGAGGGCTCCTACGAGCAGTACTTC.

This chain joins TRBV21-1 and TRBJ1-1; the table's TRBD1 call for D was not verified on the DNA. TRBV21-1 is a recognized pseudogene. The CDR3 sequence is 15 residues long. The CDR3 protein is CASSKGIRGRTEAFF. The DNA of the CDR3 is TGTGCCAGCAGCAAAGGAATAAGGGGGCGAACTGAAGCTTTCTTT.

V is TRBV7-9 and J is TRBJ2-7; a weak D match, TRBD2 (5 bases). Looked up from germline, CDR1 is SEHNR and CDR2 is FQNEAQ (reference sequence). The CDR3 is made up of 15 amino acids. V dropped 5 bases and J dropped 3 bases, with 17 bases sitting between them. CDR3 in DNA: TGTGCCAGCAGCCGAGTTAACAGCGGATTCTACGAGCAGTACTTC. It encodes CASSRVNSGFYEQYF. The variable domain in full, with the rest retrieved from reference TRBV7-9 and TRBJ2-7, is DTGVSQNPRHKITKRGQNVTFRCDPISEHNRLYWYRQTLGQGPEFLTYFQNEAQLEKSRLLSDRFSAERPKGSFSTLEIQRTEQGDSAMYLCASSRVNSGFYEQYFGPGTRLTVT.

CDR3 coding DNA: TGTGCCAGCAGCTTGGACTTCAATCAGCCCCAGCATTTT. It yields the protein CASSLDFNQPQHF. The chain uses TRBV5-4 and TRBJ1-5; D is unclear. This CDR3 is 13 amino acids long. CDR1 and CDR2 from the germline V gene are SGHNT and YYREEE (reference sequence). V was cut by 0 bases and J by 3 bases, with 4 bases left in between.

CDR3 protein: CASSPLAGTQYF. DNA of the CDR3: TGTGCCAGCAGCCCCTTAGCGGGTACGCAGTATTTT. The V and J genes are TRBV7-9 and TRBJ2-3, with 7 bases matching TRBD2. The germline V gene encodes CDR1 SEHNR and CDR2 FQNEAQ (reference sequence). The V gene end was trimmed by 5 bases and the J gene end by 8 bases; junction bases not matched to a gene: 4. The CDR3 runs 12 residues.

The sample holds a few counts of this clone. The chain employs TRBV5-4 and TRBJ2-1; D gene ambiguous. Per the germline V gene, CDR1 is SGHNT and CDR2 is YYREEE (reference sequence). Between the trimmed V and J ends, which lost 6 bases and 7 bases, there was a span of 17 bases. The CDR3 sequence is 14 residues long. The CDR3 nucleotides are TGTGCCAGCAACACTGAGCCTAGTTCGAATGAGCAGTTCTTC. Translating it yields CASNTEPSSNEQFF.

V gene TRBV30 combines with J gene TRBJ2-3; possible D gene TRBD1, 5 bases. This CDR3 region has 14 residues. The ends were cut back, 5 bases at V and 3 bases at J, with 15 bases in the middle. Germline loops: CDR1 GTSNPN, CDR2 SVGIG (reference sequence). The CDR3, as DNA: TGTGCCTGGGGTCTTAAGACAGATACAGATACGCAGTATTTT. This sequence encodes CAWGLKTDTDTQYF.

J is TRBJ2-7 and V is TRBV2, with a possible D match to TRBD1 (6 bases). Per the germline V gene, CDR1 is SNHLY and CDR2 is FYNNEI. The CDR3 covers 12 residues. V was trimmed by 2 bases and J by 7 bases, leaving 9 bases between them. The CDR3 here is CASSEQGWEQYF. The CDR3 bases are TGTGCCAGCAGTGAACAGGGGTGGGAGCAGTACTTC.